This passage covers 24 T cell receptor beta chains from one sample sequenced in a study of cytomegalovirus exposure and HLA in healthy donors. Primers for the PCR totalled 60 Vbeta and 13 Jbeta. Sequenced by immunoSEQ multiplex PCR; TCRdb stores in-frame clones only, minus some. This sample has more than 85,000 clones; 77% occur once, and the top ten carry roughly 8%. Sequencing was carried out using PBMCs. The source is a female donor in good health and CMV-seronegative.

This clone was seen once. The chain is built from TRBV7-9 and TRBJ1-1; possibly TRBD1 for D (5 bases). The CDR3 extends over 14 amino acids. Trimming removed 6 bases from V and 0 bases from J, with 11 bases in between. From germline, CDR1 is SEHNR and CDR2 FQNEAQ (reference sequence). Written as DNA, the CDR3 is TGTGCCAGCAGTAATACAGGAATGAACACTGAAGCTTTCTTT. Translation gives CASSNTGMNTEAFF.

The chain joins TRBV11-2 to TRBJ2-5; 14 bases align to TRBD2. The CDR3 runs 17 residues. In germline, CDR1 is SGHAT, CDR2 FQNNGV. Trimming cost V 5 bases and J 2 bases; bases outside gene matches: 7. The CDR3 is CASSRTSGGLGQETQYF. The DNA for the CDR3 is TGTGCCAGCAGCAGGACTAGCGGGGGGCTTGGTCAAGAGACCCAGTACTTC.

The chain links TRBV5-4 to TRBJ2-2; tentatively, D is TRBD2 (7 bases). In germline, CDR1 is SGHNT, CDR2 YYREEE (reference sequence). This CDR3 is 15 amino acids long. Trimming left V 5 bases short and J 0 bases short, with 11 bases between. The CDR3 is CASSAGAANTGELFF. The CDR3 nucleotides are TGTGCCAGCAGTGCGGGGGCCGCGAACACCGGGGAGCTGTTTTTT.

This rearrangement joins TRBV28 to TRBJ1-4; D is unclear. Per germline, CDR1 MDHEN and CDR2 SYDVKM. V lost 4 bases and J lost 7, with 13 bases in between. The CDR3 length is 14 residues. CDR3 in DNA: TGTGCCAGCAGTTCCCCCGGGGAGGGTGAAAAACTGTTTTTT. Amino acids: CASSSPGEGEKLFF.

This clone has only a few counts. The chain couples TRBV14 to TRBJ2-2, with D perhaps matching TRBD1 (6 bases). This CDR3 has 14 amino acids. Trimming left V 6 bases short and J 2 bases short, with 10 bases between. Germline values: CDR1 SGHDN, CDR2 FVKESK. The CDR3 coding sequence is TGTGCCAGCAGTTGGGGGCCCAACACCGGGGAGCTGTTTTTT. Translating it yields CASSWGPNTGELFF.

The V call is TRBV28, the J call TRBJ2-3, with D perhaps TRBD1 (6 bases). Germline V gives CDR1 MDHEN, CDR2 SYDVKM. The ends were cut back, 5 bases at V and 2 bases at J, with 29 bases in the middle. The CDR3 runs to 20 residues. CDR3 DNA: TGTGCCAGCAGTCCTACAGGGTCTGTGTTAGGTTGGGGCTACACAGATACGCAGTATTTT. Protein product: CASSPTGSVLGWGYTDTQYF. Drawing the rest from reference TRBV28 and TRBJ2-3, the complete variable domain is DVKVTQSSRYLVKRTGEKVFLECVQDMDHENMFWYRQDPGLGLRLIYFSYDVKMKEKGDIPEGYSVSREKKERFSLILESASTNQTSMYLCASSPTGSVLGWGYTDTQYFGPGTRLTVL.

As concerns this clone: The junction departs from the called germline gene at one end, perhaps through a read error. The chain recombines TRBV7-9 with TRBJ1-2; no reliable D call. The CDR3 is made up of 13 amino acids. Germline V gives CDR1 SEHNR, CDR2 FQNEAQ (reference sequence). CDR3 nucleotide sequence: TGTTCCAGCAGCATAGACAATAACTATGGCTACACCTTC. Translating it yields CSSSIDNNYGYTF.

V gene TRBV5-1 combines with J gene TRBJ2-1; 9 bases map to TRBD1. Germline V gene lookup returns CDR1 SGHRS and CDR2 YFSETQ. CDR3 size: 16 residues. Losses at the gene ends were 4 bases for V and 4 bases for J; bases not matched to a gene: 9. The CDR3 coding sequence is TGCGCCAGCAGCATCCAGACAGGGGGAGGGTACAATGAGCAGTTCTTC. Translating gives CASSIQTGGGYNEQFF.

The chain carries TRBV7-6 and TRBJ2-7; 7 positions agree with TRBD2. Germline trimming cut 6 bases from V and 7 bases from J; bases unmatched to any gene: 6. The CDR3 sequence is 12 residues long. Germline V gene lookup returns CDR1 SGHVS and CDR2 FNYEAQ. The CDR3 DNA reads as TGTGCCAGCAGTCCGCGGGGGAGGGAGCAGTACTTC. Amino acids: CASSPRGREQYF. Based on the CDR3 plus reference TRBV7-6 and TRBJ2-7, the full variable domain is GAGVSQSPRYKVTKRGQDVALRCDPISGHVSLYWYRQALGQGPEFLTYFNYEAQQDKSGLPNDRFSAERPEGSISTLTIQRTEQRDSAMYRCASSPRGREQYFGPGTRLTVT.

The rearrangement links TRBV27 to TRBJ2-1; 7 nucleotides agree with TRBD1. The germline V gene has CDR1 MNHEY and CDR2 SMNVEV (reference sequence). V lost 4 bases to trimming and J lost 4 bases; unmatched junction nucleotides: 7. The CDR3 runs to 15 residues. The CDR3 nucleotides read TGTGCCAGCAGTTCTGAGGACAGGTTTTACAATGAGCAGTTCTTC. Translated, it gives CASSSEDRFYNEQFF.

The CDR3 here is CASSLNLGQGNTEAFF. CDR3 nucleotide sequence: TGTGCCAGCAGTTTGAACCTGGGACAGGGCAACACTGAAGCTTTCTTT. The rearrangement joins TRBV27 to TRBJ1-1; 9 bases align to TRBD1. The germline V gene encodes CDR1 MNHEY and CDR2 SMNVEV (reference sequence). There are 16 residues in the CDR3. With V trimmed by 3 bases and J by 2 bases, 7 bases remained unmatched.

J is TRBJ2-5 and V is TRBV7-9; 10 bases fit TRBD2. From germline, CDR1 is SEHNR and CDR2 FQNEAQ (reference sequence). V dropped 7 bases and J dropped 5; count of bases not matched to a gene: 7. CDR3 size: 14 residues. The CDR3 DNA reads TGTGCCAGCAACAGCGGGAGGGGTCTGGAGACCCAGTACTTC. Protein product: CASNSGRGLETQYF.

V and J are TRBV9 and TRBJ1-5; 11 bases match TRBD1. Unmatched junction bases numbered 2, after V lost 4 bases and J lost 5 bases. This CDR3 contains 14 residues. Germline V gives CDR1 SGDLS, CDR2 YYNGEE. CDR3 bases: TGTGCCAGCAGCCGGACAGGGGGCCATCAGCCCCAGCATTTT. Amino acids: CASSRTGGHQPQHF.

The rearrangement uses TRBV11-3 and TRBJ2-1; no definite D call. The CDR3 has 12 amino acids. Germline assignment: CDR1 SGHNT and CDR2 YENEEA. V was shortened by 0 bases and J by 7 bases, with 4 bases between the two germline ends. CDR3 sequence (DNA): TGTGCCAGCAGCTTAGATGTAAATGAGCAGTTCTTC. Protein: CASSLDVNEQFF.

The gene calls are TRBV30 and TRBJ2-1; maybe TRBD2 (6 bases). The germline V gene encodes CDR1 GTSNPN and CDR2 SVGIG (reference sequence). V was shortened by 1 base and J by 9 bases, with 22 bases between the two germline ends. The CDR3 extends over 16 amino acids. The CDR3 DNA sequence: TGTGCCTGGAGTGCGACTAGAGATCATCGAACCGCTGAGCAGTTCTTC. It is translated as CAWSATRDHRTAEQFF.

This clone has only one observation. V gene TRBV6-1 combines with J gene TRBJ2-3, with D maybe TRBD2 (7 bases). This CDR3 region has 15 residues. Trimming cost V 6 bases and J 1 base, with 14 bases left between them. The V gene's germline CDR1 is MNHNS and CDR2 SASEGT. The CDR3 DNA reads TGTGCCAGCAGCCTGGGGGGGACACGCACAGATACGCAGTATTTT. Protein sequence: CASSLGGTRTDTQYF.

J is TRBJ2-1 and V is TRBV6-5; unclear D gene. Trimming removed 1 base at V and 5 bases at J, with 6 bases between. CDR1 is MNHEY, CDR2 SVGAGI, per germline. This CDR3 contains 13 residues. CDR3 bases: TGTGCCAGCAGTTACTTCCAGAACAATGAGCAGTTCTTC. It codes for CASSYFQNNEQFF.

This clone was found once. This rearrangement joins TRBV4-1 to TRBJ1-1; D is uncertain. Germline V gene data show CDR1 as MGHRA and CDR2 as YSYEKL. The V end lost 1 base, the J end lost 4 bases, and 13 bases lay between the germline ends. The CDR3 sequence is 15 residues long. In DNA, the CDR3 is TGCGCCAGCAGCCAAGTGGTAATTCTGAGCACTGAAGCTTTCTTT. It is translated as CASSQVVILSTEAFF.

This clone occurred a few times. The chain couples TRBV5-1 to TRBJ1-2, with D unclear. Germline V gene lookup returns CDR1 SGHRS and CDR2 YFSETQ. V was clipped by 4 bases and J by 8 bases, with 12 bases between them. There are 12 residues in the CDR3. The CDR3 region is CASSPSGGGYTF. CDR3 sequence (DNA): TGCGCCAGCAGCCCCTCAGGCGGGGGCTACACCTTC.

V gene TRBV5-4 combines with J gene TRBJ2-1; TRBD2 is a possible D gene (6 bases). CDR1 and CDR2 (germline): SGHNT, YYREEE (reference sequence). V gave up 4 bases and J gave up 10 bases, with 24 bases separating them. CDR3 length equals 16 residues. For the CDR3, the DNA is TGTGCCAGCAGCGAAGGGAGGACCGGAATATGGGAGGAGCAGTTCTTC. Translation: CASSEGRTGIWEEQFF.

This sequence joins TRBV9 and TRBJ1-1; TRBD1 might be the D (5 bases). Looked up from germline, CDR1 is SGDLS and CDR2 is YYNGEE. Trimming stripped 0 bases from V and 8 bases from J, with 11 bases between. CDR3 length equals 13 residues. The CDR3 spells CASSVAGGGEAFF. The DNA for the CDR3 is TGTGCCAGCAGCGTAGCCGGGGGAGGGGAAGCTTTCTTT.

Regarding this clone: Its ends do not fully match the called genes, so a read error is possible. The rearrangement links TRBV7-3 to TRBJ2-5; the match to TRBD1 covers 9 bases. The CDR3 spans 14 residues. CDR1 and CDR2 from the germline V gene are SGHTA and FQGTGA. As DNA, the CDR3 is TGTTCCAGCAGCTCCGACAGGGGGAGCGAGACCCAGTACTTC. Translating it yields CSSSSDRGSETQYF.

The chain uses TRBV10-1 and TRBJ1-5; D is unclear. The V gene's germline CDR1 is WNHNN and CDR2 SYGVQD (reference sequence). This CDR3 contains 16 residues. V lost 7 bases and J 0 bases, leaving 16 bases between the germline ends. DNA for the CDR3: TGCGCCAGCACCCCTCGACTTTATTATAGCAATCAGCCCCAGCATTTT. It is translated as CASTPRLYYSNQPQHF.

This clone was counted a single time. The chain couples TRBV28 to TRBJ1-5, with TRBD1 matching over 8 bases. V gave up 6 bases and J gave up 1 base; unmatched junction bases: 8. The CDR3 extends over 16 amino acids. Germline V gene data show CDR1 as MDHEN and CDR2 as SYDVKM. The CDR3 spells CASRTPHRGSNQPQHF. Written as DNA, the CDR3 is TGTGCCAGCAGAACTCCTCACAGGGGGAGCAATCAGCCCCAGCATTTT.